The rows below give T cell receptor beta chains drawn from one sample of a study of identical twins. MiXCR, applied by TCRdb to the 5' RACE reads, yields one record per CDR3 protein. The sample includes about 530,000 distinct CDR3 sequences, 12% to 15% of them seen just once. This same sample was also taken into another study, of yellow fever vaccine responses in identical twins.

Sequencing was performed on CD4+ T cells sorted from blood. Every receptor here comes from a woman in her late teens or twenties in good health. Each CDR3 is given with its conserved first and last residue. The D gene is left open where the match is weak. The size entry is marked missing in some rows and otherwise reads once, few, many or a size class.

clone_size	v_call	d_call	j_call	cdr3_length	cdr3_nt	cdr3_aa
few	TRBV29-1	NA	TRBJ2-3	13	TGCAGCGTTGAGGTCCAAAACACAGATACGCAGTATTTT	CSVEVQNTDTQYF
few	TRBV25-1	NA	TRBJ2-5	14	TGTGCCAGCAGTGATGGTAGGGAGAGAGAGACCCAGTACTTC	CASSDGRERETQYF
NA	TRBV20-1	TRBD2	TRBJ2-2	16	TGCAGTGCACCCGGACTAGCGGGAAAGAACACCGGGGAGCTGTTTTTT	CSAPGLAGKNTGELFF
few	TRBV5-1	NA	TRBJ2-1	15	TGCGCCAGCAGCTTGGACGGCGGGAACTACAATGAGCAGTTCTTC	CASSLDGGNYNEQFF
NA	TRBV12-3/TRBV12-4	NA	TRBJ2-2	12	TGTGCCAGCAGTCCCCTGGCCCGGGAGCTGTTTTTT	CASSPLARELFF
few	TRBV4-1	TRBD2	TRBJ2-3	16	TGCGCCAGCAGCCAAGTAATAGCGGGGATTGGGGGTACGCAGTATTTT	CASSQVIAGIGGTQYF
once	TRBV2	NA	TRBJ2-2	15	TGTGCCAGCAGTGATCAAGCGGGGAACACCGGGGAGCTGTTTTTT	CASSDQAGNTGELFF
NA	TRBV10-3	TRBD2	TRBJ2-1	17	TGTGCCATCAGTGAAACGGGGGGAGGGACCTTATACAATGAGCAGTTCTTC	CAISETGGGTLYNEQFF
few	TRBV12-3/TRBV12-4	TRBD2	TRBJ2-1	14	TGTGCCAGCAGTTTAGGGACTAGCATCAATGAGCAGTTCTTC	CASSLGTSINEQFF
NA	TRBV12-3/TRBV12-4	NA	TRBJ2-5	14	TGTGCCAGCAGTACAGGACAGAACCAAGAGACCCAGTACTTC	CASSTGQNQETQYF